The source of this T cell receptor (beta chain) is a study of blood T cells in healthy people across ages. The V and J ends lost 0 bases and 4 bases respectively, with 16 bases between them. Germline V gives CDR1 SGHDN, CDR2 FVKESK. The CDR3 runs 16 residues. The study recruited healthy Caucasian donors from Russia who were aged about 6 to 100. A second PCR of about 7 to 12 cycles used a sample-barcoded 5' primer and a J-beta primer mix. TCRdb re-called the 5' RACE reads through MiXCR, storing one row per CDR3 protein. The table includes more than 1.4 million distinct CDR3 sequences, 40% to 50% detected once.

The receptor was isolated from a woman between 18 and 29 years old in good health. Sequenced input: blood. The J gene is TRBJ2-7, the V gene TRBV14; tentatively, D is TRBD1 or TRBD2 (5 bases each). The chain's CDR3 is CASSQDEWGREYEQYF. The CDR3 DNA reads as TGTGCCAGCAGCCAAGATGAATGGGGACGGGAATACGAGCAGTACTTC.